The text below deals with one T cell receptor beta chain. What it binds is not known. Sequenced by immunoSEQ multiplex PCR; TCRdb stores in-frame clones only, minus some. The profile covers 25,000 to 30,000 clones, with 82% appearing a single time and around 0.4% taken by the ten largest. V shed 0 bases and J 3 bases; nucleotides not matched to a gene: 9. This CDR3 spans 18 amino acids. Per germline, CDR1 LGHNA and CDR2 YSLEER. The data stem from a study of regulatory dendritic cells for organ transplantation. Study findings and constraints: Naive T cells showed high diversity, memory cells less, memory CD8+ least. Memory CD8+ clonal expansion seemed more limited with regulatory than mature dendritic cells. Of resting T cell subsets, memory CD8+ had the most alloreactive clonotypes.

This TCR came from a human donor in good health. Sequenced sample: naive CD8+ T cells from blood. Noted subset: CD45RA+ naive T cells. The rearrangement uses TRBV4-3 and TRBJ2-4, with TRBD1 matching over 9 bases. In DNA, the CDR3 is TGCGCCAGCAGCCAAGACGCGGGACAGGGCCTTGGCAAAAACATTCAGTACTTC. This codes for CASSQDAGQGLGKNIQYF.